This TCR beta chain was documented in a study of CD8 T cells in ankylosing spondylitis. Whole-study findings and limits: Clones that were linked to disease were CD8+ and were relatively rare in peripheral blood. Blood from ankylosing spondylitis patients appeared to carry a characteristic roughly eight-variant TCR beta motif.

V shed 5 bases, J shed 7 bases, and the junction held 14 bases outside the gene matches. CDR1 is SGHRS, CDR2 YFSETQ, per germline. The CDR3 contains 17 residues. TCRdb re-derived calls from the 5' RACE reads in MiXCR, one entry per CDR3 protein. The sample carries 700,000 to 1,000,000 distinct CDR3 sequences, around 11% recorded once. Concerning this clonotype: Its antigen remains unknown.

The receptor's source is a male donor with ankylosing spondylitis. The genes are TRBV5-1 and TRBJ2-1; TRBD2 matches at 11 bases. Sequencing input: blood, either unsorted or a sorted T cell fraction (not recorded which). The CDR3 is CASRSGTSGTRTNEQFF. In nucleotides, the CDR3 is TGCGCCAGCAGGTCCGGGACTAGCGGCACCCGAACGAATGAGCAGTTCTTC.